Each of the 8 T cell receptor beta chains below was sequenced from the same sample in a study of cytomegalovirus exposure and HLA in healthy donors. The primer mix had 60 Vbeta and 13 Jbeta primers. Measured with immunoSEQ multiplex PCR; TCRdb has only the in-frame clones, and not every one. The data hold about 120,000 clones, with around 70% observed a single time. Specimen: PBMCs. The receptors here all came from a man under 40 in good health and CMV-seropositive.

This clone was seen once. The chain combines TRBV11-2 with TRBJ1-1, with D hard to call. Germline V lookup: CDR1 SGHAT, CDR2 FQNNGV. The CDR3 spans 13 residues. Trimming left V 5 bases short and J 3 bases short, with 10 bases between. DNA for the CDR3: TGTGCCAGCAGCCAAGAGGAATACACTGAAGCTTTCTTT. It translates to CASSQEEYTEAFF.

This clone was found once. The rearrangement joins TRBV6-5 to TRBJ1-5; TRBD1 aligns across 7 bases. This CDR3 spans 16 amino acids. Germline values: CDR1 MNHEY, CDR2 SVGAGI. Germline trimming cut 4 bases from V and 3 bases from J; bases unmatched to any gene: 9. The CDR3 loop is CASSSLLTGNNQPQHF. Here the CDR3 DNA reads TGTGCCAGCAGTTCCCTACTGACAGGGAACAATCAGCCCCAGCATTTT.

The rearrangement uses TRBV30 and TRBJ1-3, with D uncertain. The CDR3 length is 12 residues. Between the trimmed V and J ends, which lost 4 bases and 8 bases, there was a span of 12 bases. From germline, CDR1 is GTSNPN and CDR2 SVGIG (reference sequence). The CDR3 DNA sequence: TGTGCCTGGACCGACGGGAGGGACACCATATATTTT. This gives the protein CAWTDGRDTIYF.

J is TRBJ2-5 and V is TRBV9, with D perhaps TRBD1 (5 bases). From germline, CDR1 is SGDLS and CDR2 YYNGEE. Trimming took off 3 bases at V and 2 bases at J, with 14 bases between the two ends. This CDR3 contains 15 residues. The CDR3 region has the DNA TGTGCCAGCAGCGGAGAATGGGGCAGTCAAGAGACCCAGTACTTC. Protein: CASSGEWGSQETQYF.

CDR3 nucleotides: TGCGCCAGCAGCTTGGGGACAGGGGCCGGGGAGCTGTTTTTT. Translating gives CASSLGTGAGELFF. The chain joins TRBV5-1 to TRBJ2-2; 9 bases are shared with TRBD1. Trimming removed 0 bases from V and 6 bases from J; junction bases left unmatched: 0. CDR3 length: 14 amino acids. The germline gives CDR1 SGHRS, CDR2 YFSETQ.

The chain carries TRBV30 and TRBJ1-1; D is possibly TRBD1 (5 bases). The V and J ends lost 2 bases and 7 bases respectively, with 11 bases between them. The germline V gene encodes CDR1 GTSNPN and CDR2 SVGIG (reference sequence). There are 12 residues in the CDR3. This CDR3 is CAWSINQGEAFF. The CDR3 DNA follows: TGTGCCTGGAGTATTAACCAGGGTGAAGCTTTCTTT.

Of note for this clone: At one end the junction does not follow the germline gene, possibly because of a read error. V gene TRBV9 combines with J gene TRBJ1-2; D gene uncertain. Germline CDR1 reads SGDLS; CDR2 reads YYNGEE. The CDR3 totals 14 residues. The CDR3 nucleotides are TGTGCCAGCAGCGTAGATGGGAGAGGCTATGGCTACCCCTTC. Amino acids: CASSVDGRGYGYPF.

J is TRBJ1-2 and V is TRBV25-1; 8 bases are a match to TRBD1. After removal of 4 bases from V and 1 base from J, the junction contained 5 bases not matched to a gene. The CDR3 contains 15 residues. CDR1 MGHDK and CDR2 SYGVNS come from the germline V gene. Written as DNA, the CDR3 is TGTGCCAGCAGTGGGGGACAGGAAGATAACTATGGCTACACCTTC. Residues: CASSGGQEDNYGYTF.